The rows below give T cell receptor beta chains drawn from one sample of a study of T cell responses to AZD1222 COVID-19 vaccine. TCRdb's table, derived via immunoSEQ multiplex PCR, lists solely in-frame clones and lacks some. Of about 160,000 clones detected, 90% to 95% appear once; the ten largest clones hold 4.4%. The specimen was peripheral blood, collected on day 0 of MenACWY control vaccination. The receptors originated from an adult in good health. Each CDR3 is given with its conserved first and last residue. The D gene is left open where the match is weak. Size tells how often a clone was seen (once, few, many) or the class of an expanded clone, and some rows leave it out.

>TRBD2|NA|TRBJ2-7|TRBV7-8
CASSLAATSDPTYEQYF
TGTGCCAGCAGCTTAGCGGCGACTAGCGACCCCACCTACGAGCAGTACTTC
>NA|NA|TRBJ2-4|TRBV7-2
CASSLEVGGRDIQYF
TGTGCCAGCAGCTTAGAAGTGGGGGGCCGGGACATTCAGTACTTC
>TRBD2|NA|TRBJ2-1|TRBV5-4
CASSLVPWISGRGNEQFF
TGTGCCAGCAGCTTGGTGCCTTGGATTAGCGGGAGGGGCAATGAGCAGTTCTTC
>NA|NA|TRBJ2-2|TRBV5-1
CASSTDRTNTGELFF
TGCGCCAGCAGCACCGACAGAACGAACACCGGGGAGCTGTTTTTT
>NA|NA|TRBJ1-5|TRBV10-3
CAISPRRPQHF
TGTGCCATCAGCCCCCGACGGCCCCAGCATTTT
>TRBD1|NA|TRBJ1-1|TRBV7-9
CASSYYPGQGGAEAFF
TGTGCCAGCAGTTACTACCCAGGACAGGGAGGGGCTGAAGCTTTCTTT
>TRBD2|NA|TRBJ2-3|TRBV7-9
CASSLDLPSGVTDTQYF
TGTGCCAGCAGCTTAGATTTGCCTAGCGGGGTCACAGATACGCAGTATTTT
>TRBD2|NA|TRBJ2-5|TRBV4-1
CASSPNPGLAGQETQYF
TGCGCCAGCAGCCCCAATCCCGGTCTAGCGGGACAAGAGACCCAGTACTTC
>NA|NA|TRBJ1-2|TRBV29-1
CSVIDRNGYTF
TGCAGCGTTATAGACAGGAATGGCTACACCTTC
>NA|NA|TRBJ2-1|TRBV30
CAWNPAYNEQFF
TGTGCCTGGAATCCTGCCTACAATGAGCAGTTCTTC
>TRBD2|NA|TRBJ2-7|TRBV27
CASSRREASYEQYF
TGTGCCAGCAGTCGGCGGGAGGCCTCCTACGAGCAGTACTTC
>NA|NA|TRBJ1-3|TRBV10-3
CAISESPPEEGNTIYF
TGTGCCATCAGTGAGTCTCCGCCCGAAGAAGGAAACACCATATATTTT
>NA|NA|TRBJ1-3|TRBV4-2
CASSPEGGVLSGNTIYF
TGTGCCAGCAGCCCAGAAGGCGGGGTTCTCTCTGGAAACACCATATATTTT
>TRBD2|NA|TRBJ2-7|TRBV27
CASSSAGGTSFHEQYF
TGTGCCAGCAGTTCCGCTGGGGGGACTAGTTTCCACGAGCAGTACTTC
>NA|NA|TRBJ1-2|TRBV19
CASSTDSRANYGYTF
TGTGCCAGTAGTACCGACAGCCGGGCAAACTATGGCTACACCTTC
>NA|NA|TRBJ1-2|TRBV28
CASSPTLGANYGYTF
TGTGCCAGCAGTCCCACCCTGGGGGCTAACTATGGCTACACCTTC
>NA|NA|TRBJ2-2|TRBV15
CATSRDSGAGAGELFF
TGTGCCACCAGCAGAGATTCAGGGGCAGGGGCCGGGGAGCTGTTTTTT
>TRBD1|NA|TRBJ1-2|TRBV7-3
CASSLYAGGLGYTF
TGTGCCAGCAGCTTATACGCAGGGGGTCTTGGCTACACCTTC
>NA|NA|TRBJ1-6|TRBV14
CASSRAGGWNSPLHF
TGTGCCAGCAGCCGTGCAGGTGGCTGGAATTCACCCCTCCACTTT
>TRBD1|once|TRBJ1-6|TRBV10-2
CASSEWTGHSPLHF
TGCGCCAGCAGTGAGTGGACAGGGCATTCACCCCTCCACTTT
>NA|NA|TRBJ2-5|TRBV19
CASSMIGGETQYF
TGTGCCAGTAGTATGATCGGTGGCGAGACCCAGTACTTC
>TRBD2|once|TRBJ2-7|TRBV2
CASTSGRYEQYF
TGTGCCAGCACTAGCGGGCGGTACGAGCAGTACTTC
>TRBD2|once|TRBJ2-7|TRBV6-5
CASRTSGVPEQYF
TGTGCCAGCAGGACTAGCGGCGTTCCCGAGCAGTACTTC
>TRBD1|NA|TRBJ1-3|TRBV5-1
CASSWTSTGAGPGVSGNTIYF
TGCGCCAGCAGCTGGACGTCTACAGGGGCCGGACCCGGTGTTTCTGGAAACACCATATATTTT
>TRBD1|once|TRBJ1-2|TRBV15
CATRAGQGGWYGYTF
TGTGCCACCAGAGCGGGACAGGGAGGCTGGTATGGCTACACCTTC
>NA|NA|TRBJ1-1|TRBV2
CASRPGQRLEEAFF
TGTGCCAGCAGGCCCGGACAGCGGCTAGAAGAAGCTTTCTTT
>NA|NA|TRBJ2-1|TRBV30
CAWSVGLYNEQFF
TGTGCCTGGAGTGTAGGTCTGTACAATGAGCAGTTCTTC
>NA|NA|TRBJ2-1|TRBV6-5
CASSYEPRDNEQFF
TGTGCCAGCAGTTACGAGCCCCGAGACAATGAGCAGTTCTTC
>TRBD2|once|TRBJ2-1|TRBV11-3
CASSPGLAGVSYNEQFF
TGTGCCAGCAGTCCGGGACTAGCGGGCGTCTCCTACAATGAGCAGTTCTTC
>TRBD2|few|TRBJ2-7|TRBV7-2
CASSISGALRYEQYF
TGTGCCAGCAGCATTAGCGGGGCCCTTAGATACGAGCAGTACTTC
>NA|once|TRBJ1-5|TRBV7-9
CASSLSLGKGNQPQHF
TGTGCCAGCAGCTTATCCTTGGGGAAGGGCAATCAGCCCCAGCATTTT
>TRBD1|NA|TRBJ2-3|TRBV19
CASSMSQGARGTQYF
TGTGCCAGTAGTATGTCGCAGGGGGCGAGGGGTACGCAGTATTTT
>NA|NA|TRBJ1-2|TRBV5-8
CASSFGFSSQGFFWGYTF
TGTGCCAGCAGCTTCGGGTTCTCATCTCAGGGTTTTTTCTGGGGCTACACCTTC
>NA|NA|TRBJ2-2|TRBV30
CAWSVWGRDTGELFF
TGTGCCTGGAGTGTATGGGGCCGCGACACCGGGGAGCTGTTTTTT
>NA|NA|TRBJ1-4|TRBV28
CASSRPLGWGASNEKLFF
TGTGCCAGCAGTCGCCCCCTTGGGTGGGGGGCCAGTAATGAAAAACTGTTTTTT